Sequencing of this TCR beta chain was carried out in a study of OX40 agonist ivuxolimab in advanced cancers. General observations from the study: Undetermined was the antigen specificity of the expanded peripheral T cells. In a subset of nonresponders, normalized T-cell clonal expansion was also low.

Some clones are missing from TCRdb's copy, which holds only in-frame ones; the method was immunoSEQ multiplex PCR. Of 36,000 or so clones in the sample, 65% to 85% are singletons; the top ten hold 21%. Comments on this clone: What it binds is unknown.

Trimming took off 0 bases at V and 8 bases at J, with 8 bases between the two ends. The CDR3 totals 12 residues. CDR1 SGHDT and CDR2 YYEEEE come from the germline V gene. The chain recombines TRBV5-6 with TRBJ1-1; D is unclear. This TCR was sampled from an adult with an advanced solid tumor such as melanoma, head and neck, liver or kidney cancer. Sample: CD4+ or CD8+ T cells sorted from blood, taken in a trial of the OX40 agonist ivuxolimab. CDR3 protein: CASSLVNREAFF. As DNA, the CDR3 is TGTGCCAGCAGCTTGGTAAACAGAGAAGCTTTCTTT.